Below, 2 T cell receptor beta chains from the same sample are listed, as sequenced in a study of human versus mouse CDR3 diversity and MHC coevolution. Profiled with immunoSEQ multiplex PCR; TCRdb holds only in-frame clones, not every one. The table includes roughly 86,000 clones, about 93% detected once. Sequenced: naive CD4+ T cells from blood. The subset here: CD45RO-negative CD62L-positive naive CD4 T cells. Receptors were obtained from a person between 30 and 69 years old in good health.

This chain links TRBV5-4 with TRBJ1-6; 9 positions agree with TRBD1. The junction had 0 bases not matched to a gene; V was cut back by 4 bases and J by 4 bases. Germline-derived CDR1 and CDR2 are SGHNT and YYREEE (reference sequence). This CDR3 has 14 amino acids. In DNA, the CDR3 is TGTGCCAGCAGCGGGACAGGGTATAATTCACCCCTCCACTTT. It specifies CASSGTGYNSPLHF.

The sample holds one count of this clone. This chain uses TRBV2 with TRBJ1-2, with D perhaps matching TRBD1 (5 bases). V gave up 2 bases and J gave up 13 bases, with 14 bases separating them. The CDR3 runs to 12 residues. Germline CDR1 and CDR2: SNHLY and FYNNEI. CDR3 loop: CASSEQGASGTF. The CDR3 region has the DNA TGTGCCAGCAGTGAACAGGGTGCCTCTGGCACCTTC.